This record concerns one T cell receptor beta chain sequence. Its antigen has not been determined. This sample is part of a study of CXCR3-negative and CXCR3-positive naive CD8 T cells (dated by TCRdb to about 2019). Background on the whole study: In total, approximately 150 million TRB reads were obtained, corresponding to roughly 1.5 +/- 0.3 million reads per library. Naive subsets from 5 or 6 donors and memory cells from 3 donors were included in the TRBV-TRBJ cluster analysis. The diversity and physicochemical repertoire analyses included about a dozen donors pooled from two independent experiments. What the study reported, not specific to this receptor: Repertoire diversity was comparably high in both naive subsets but much lower in memory CD8+ T cells. Surface CD5, linked to self-reactivity in mice, was comparable between naive subsets; TCR interaction strength was therefore also inferred from TRB CDR3 physicochemical properties. Within the same donor, TRBV-TRBJ usage looked similar between naive CXCR3-negative and CXCR3-positive cells, but memory cells had distinct patterns. TRB CDR3s from CXCR3-positive naive cells showed higher hydrophobicity (lower Kidera factor 4), lower energy, and higher strength and volume indices than CXCR3-negative naive cells. Freshly isolated PBMCs were used for most assays because CXCR3 expression went down partially after cryopreservation.

Each CD8+ T cell subset was flow-sorted in triplicate, with some 300,000 cells per subset placed directly into RLT lysis buffer. To keep memory contaminants out, a stringent definition of naive CD8+ T cells was applied: CD45RO-CCR7+CD27+CD95-. Peripheral blood mononuclear cells were isolated from buffy coats using standard density gradient centrifugation. A FACSAria III was used to flow-sort naive CD8+ T cells into CXCR3-negative and CXCR3-positive populations. Total RNA was extracted from sorted cells with an RNeasy Mini Kit. The CDR3 has 15 amino acids, counting the end cysteine and phenylalanine. The record lacks a DNA sequence. In the germline V gene, CDR1 corresponds to SGHTA and CDR2 to FQGTGA. TCRdb names NextSeq 550 as the instrument used. The Human TCR Profiling Kit (MiLaboratory) was used to make UMI-labeled 5' RACE TRB cDNA libraries. The full amount of extracted RNA was used for cDNA synthesis, and the full amount of resulting cDNA was used for PCR amplification. Libraries were prepared in parallel with an identical number of PCR cycles. On the authors' methods: About 49,000 +/- 11,000 unique UMI-labeled TRB cDNA molecules per library were extracted with MIGEC and MiXCR, with at least two reads per UMI required. On average, each library contained approximately 40,000 +/- 10,000 functional in-frame TRB CDR3 nucleotide clonotypes without stop codons. After each sample was downsampled to 5000 UMI-labeled TRB molecules, VDJtools was used to calculate diversity metrics such as normalized Shannon-Wiener and Chao1. For the central five CDR3 residues, VDJtools calculated physicochemical properties weighted by clonotype size, namely interaction energy, strength, volume and Kidera factor 4. TCRdb reprocessed the raw reads; every CDR3 protein sequence is a single record, and DNA is not supplied. The V and J calls, along with clone size, are taken from TCRdb and not from the paper's own processing. Per the sample table, the count is 75,000 to 90,000 distinct CDR3 sequences. The ten largest clones take up roughly 0.59% of the sample.

Sequenced: naive CXCR3+ CD8+ T cells from blood. This specimen's cell subset or site label, interpreted: CD45RO-CCR7+CD27+CD95- naive CD8+ T cells expressing CXCR3 (TNR3+). This receptor was obtained from a human donor in good health. Some clones in this sample may be carry-over from other donors' samples. The chain employs TRBV7-3 and TRBJ2-5; TCRdb returns TRBD2, unconfirmable since there is no DNA. This receptor carries the CDR3 CASSSGEGGEETQYF.